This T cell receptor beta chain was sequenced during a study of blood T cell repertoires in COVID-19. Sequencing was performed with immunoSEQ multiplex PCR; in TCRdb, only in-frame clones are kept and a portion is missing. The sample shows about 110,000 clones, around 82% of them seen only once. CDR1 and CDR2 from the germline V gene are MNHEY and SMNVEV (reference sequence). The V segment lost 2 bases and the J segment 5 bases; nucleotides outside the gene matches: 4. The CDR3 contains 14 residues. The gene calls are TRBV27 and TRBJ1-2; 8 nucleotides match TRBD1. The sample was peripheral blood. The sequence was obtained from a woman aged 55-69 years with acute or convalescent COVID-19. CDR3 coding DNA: TGTGCCAGCAGTTTAAGGGGACAGGCATATGGCTACACCTTC. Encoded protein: CASSLRGQAYGYTF.